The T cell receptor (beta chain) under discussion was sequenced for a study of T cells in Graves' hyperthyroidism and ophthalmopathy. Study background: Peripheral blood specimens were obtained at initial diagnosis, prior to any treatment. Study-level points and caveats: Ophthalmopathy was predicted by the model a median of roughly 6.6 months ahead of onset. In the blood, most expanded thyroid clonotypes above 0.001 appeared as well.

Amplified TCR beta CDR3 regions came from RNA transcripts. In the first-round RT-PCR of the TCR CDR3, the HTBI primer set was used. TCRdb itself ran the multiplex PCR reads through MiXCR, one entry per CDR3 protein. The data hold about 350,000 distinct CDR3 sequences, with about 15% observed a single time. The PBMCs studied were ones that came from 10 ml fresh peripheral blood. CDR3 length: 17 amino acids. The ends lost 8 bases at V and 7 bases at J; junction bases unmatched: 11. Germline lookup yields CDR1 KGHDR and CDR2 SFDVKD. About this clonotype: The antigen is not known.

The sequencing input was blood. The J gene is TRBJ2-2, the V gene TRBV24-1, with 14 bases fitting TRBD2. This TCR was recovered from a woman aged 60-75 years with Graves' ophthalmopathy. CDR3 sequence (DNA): TGTGCCACCATCAGACTAGCGGGAGGGCTTATGGTCGGGGAGCTGTTTTTT. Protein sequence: CATIRLAGGLMVGELFF.